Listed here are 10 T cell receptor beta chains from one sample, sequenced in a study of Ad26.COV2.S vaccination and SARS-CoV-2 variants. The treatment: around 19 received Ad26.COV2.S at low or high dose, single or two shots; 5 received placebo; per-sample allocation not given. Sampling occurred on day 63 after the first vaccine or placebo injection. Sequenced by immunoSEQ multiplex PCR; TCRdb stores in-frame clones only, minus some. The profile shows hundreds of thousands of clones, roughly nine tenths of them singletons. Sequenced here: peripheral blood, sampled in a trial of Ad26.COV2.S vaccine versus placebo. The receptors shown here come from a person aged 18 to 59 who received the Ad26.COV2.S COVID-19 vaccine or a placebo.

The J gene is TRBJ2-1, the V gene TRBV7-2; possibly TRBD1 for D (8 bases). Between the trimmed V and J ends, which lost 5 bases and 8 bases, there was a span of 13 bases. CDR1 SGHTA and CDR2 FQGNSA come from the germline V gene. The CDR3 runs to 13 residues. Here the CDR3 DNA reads TGTGCCAGCAGCACAGGGGGGGTCGATGAGCAGTTCTTC. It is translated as CASSTGGVDEQFF.

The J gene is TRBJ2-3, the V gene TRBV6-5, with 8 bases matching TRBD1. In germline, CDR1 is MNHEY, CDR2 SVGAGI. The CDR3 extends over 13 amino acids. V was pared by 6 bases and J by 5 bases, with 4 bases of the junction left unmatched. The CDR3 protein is CASSRTGQDTQYF. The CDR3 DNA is TGTGCCAGCAGCCGGACAGGGCAAGATACGCAGTATTTT.

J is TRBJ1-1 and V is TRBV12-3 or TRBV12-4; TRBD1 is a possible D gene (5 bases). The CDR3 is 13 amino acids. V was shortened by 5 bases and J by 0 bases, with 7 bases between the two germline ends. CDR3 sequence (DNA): TGTGCCAGCAGTAAGACAGTGAACACTGAAGCTTTCTTT. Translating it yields CASSKTVNTEAFF.

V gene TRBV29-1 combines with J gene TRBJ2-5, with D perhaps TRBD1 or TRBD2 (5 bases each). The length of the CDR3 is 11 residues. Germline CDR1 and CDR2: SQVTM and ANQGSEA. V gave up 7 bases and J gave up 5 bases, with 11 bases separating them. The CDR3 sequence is CSGGGLETQYF. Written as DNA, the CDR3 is TGCAGCGGGGGCGGACTGGAGACCCAGTACTTC.

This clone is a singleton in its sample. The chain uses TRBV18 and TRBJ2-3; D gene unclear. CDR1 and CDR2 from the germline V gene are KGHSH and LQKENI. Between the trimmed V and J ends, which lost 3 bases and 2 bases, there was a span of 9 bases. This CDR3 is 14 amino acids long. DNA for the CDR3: TGTGCCAGCTCACCTACCTTGGCCACAGATACGCAGTATTTT. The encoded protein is CASSPTLATDTQYF.

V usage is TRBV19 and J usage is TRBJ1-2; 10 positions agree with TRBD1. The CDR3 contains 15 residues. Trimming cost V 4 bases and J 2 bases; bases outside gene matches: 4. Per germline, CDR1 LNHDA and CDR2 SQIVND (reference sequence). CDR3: CASSRLGQGNYGYTF. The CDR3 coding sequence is TGTGCCAGTAGTAGGTTGGGACAGGGGAACTATGGCTACACCTTC.

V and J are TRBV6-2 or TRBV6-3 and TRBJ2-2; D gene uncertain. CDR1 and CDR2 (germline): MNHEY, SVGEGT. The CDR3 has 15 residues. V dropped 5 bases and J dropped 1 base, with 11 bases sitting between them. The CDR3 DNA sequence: TGTGCCAGCAGTACAACCGACCTGAACACCGGGGAGCTGTTTTTT. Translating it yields CASSTTDLNTGELFF.

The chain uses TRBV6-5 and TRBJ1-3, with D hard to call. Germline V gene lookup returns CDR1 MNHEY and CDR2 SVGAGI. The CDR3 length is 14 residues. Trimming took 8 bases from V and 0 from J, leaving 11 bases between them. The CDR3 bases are TGTGCCAGCGCCCCGTGGCGCTCTGGAAACACCATATATTTT. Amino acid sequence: CASAPWRSGNTIYF.

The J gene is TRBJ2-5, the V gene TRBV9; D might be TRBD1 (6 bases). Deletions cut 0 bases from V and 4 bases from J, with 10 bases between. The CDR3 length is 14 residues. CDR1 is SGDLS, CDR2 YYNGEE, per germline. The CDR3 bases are TGTGCCAGCAGCGTAGACAGGGTGGGAGAGACCCAGTACTTC. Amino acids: CASSVDRVGETQYF. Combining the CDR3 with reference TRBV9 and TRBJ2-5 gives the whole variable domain DSGVTQTPKHLITATGQRVTLRCSPRSGDLSVYWYQQSLDQGLQFLIQYYNGEERAKGNILERFSAQQFPDLHSELNLSSLELGDSALYFCASSVDRVGETQYFGPGTRLLVL.

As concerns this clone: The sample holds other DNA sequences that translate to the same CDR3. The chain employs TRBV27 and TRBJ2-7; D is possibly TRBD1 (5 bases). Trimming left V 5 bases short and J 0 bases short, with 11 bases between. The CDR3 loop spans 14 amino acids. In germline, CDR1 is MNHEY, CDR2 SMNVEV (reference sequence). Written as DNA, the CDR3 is TGTGCCAGCAGTCTGACAGCAAGCTCCTACGAGCAGTACTTC. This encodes CASSLTASSYEQYF.